This entry lists 5 T cell receptor beta chains sequenced from one sample in a study of blood T cell repertoires in COVID-19. Produced via immunoSEQ multiplex PCR; TCRdb's table is partial and in-frame only. Found here are 250,000 or so clones, approximately 88% of them singletons; the top ten hold 3% to 3.5%. Material for sequencing was PBMCs or T cells enriched from blood (not recorded which). These receptors were taken from a woman aged 40 to 55 who had been exposed to COVID-19.

The chain joins TRBV7-9 to TRBJ1-1; D is unclear. The V end lost 5 bases, the J end lost 10 bases, and 20 bases lay between the germline ends. CDR1 is SEHNR, CDR2 FQNEAQ, per germline (reference sequence). The CDR3 has 14 residues. CDR3 protein: CASSLTSLHAGAFF. The CDR3 DNA reads as TGTGCCAGCAGCCTTACCTCACTACATGCGGGAGCTTTCTTT.

Turning to this clone: One end of the junction varies from germline; a read error may be responsible. CDR3 loop: CASSSGTGQTGANVLTF. The CDR3 DNA sequence: TGTGCCAGCAGCTCGGGGACAGGGCAAACTGGGGCCAACGTCCTGACTTTC. V usage is TRBV5-1 and J usage is TRBJ2-6, with 9 bases identical to TRBD1. The CDR3 spans 17 residues. Germline CDR1 reads SGHRS; CDR2 reads YFSETQ.

V is TRBV27 and J is TRBJ2-7; possible D gene TRBD1, 5 bases. The CDR3 covers 16 residues. Germline V lookup: CDR1 MNHEY, CDR2 SMNVEV (reference sequence). Trimming shortened V by 2 bases and J by 7 bases, and 21 bases separated the two germline ends. The DNA of the CDR3 is TGTGCCAGCAGTTTAAGGGTTGGGCAGGGTAGGCAAGAGCAGTACTTC. It codes for CASSLRVGQGRQEQYF.

The chain is built from TRBV9 and TRBJ1-3; weak D call: TRBD1 (5 bases). The ends were cut back, 0 bases at V and 4 bases at J, with 14 bases in the middle. Germline V CDR1 and CDR2: SGDLS, YYNGEE. This CDR3 is 16 amino acids long. CDR3 coding DNA: TGTGCCAGCAGCGTAGCGCAGGGAGGGAGGGGAAACACCATATATTTT. Its protein product is CASSVAQGGRGNTIYF.

This clone was recorded once. CDR3 residues: CASSIGVQRENQPQHF. Written as DNA, the CDR3 is TGTGCCAGTAGTATCGGTGTACAACGGGAAAATCAGCCCCAGCATTTT. The chain carries TRBV19 and TRBJ1-5; no clear D gene. This CDR3 is built from 16 residues. V lost 3 bases to trimming and J lost 4 bases, with 16 bases between them. In germline, CDR1 is LNHDA, CDR2 SQIVND (reference sequence).